This T cell receptor beta chain stems from a study of monozygotic twins with inflammatory bowel disease. Broader study findings: Especially with disease activity, IBD patients had fewer clonotypes in common with others than healthy twins did.

Every TCR library drew on around 3,400 ng of total RNA. TCRdb re-called the 5' RACE reads and gives one entry per CDR3 protein, without DNA. The listing records 350,000 to 400,000 distinct CDR3 sequences. Germline V lookup: CDR1 DFQATT, CDR2 SNEGSKA (reference sequence). The CDR3 has 12 residues. With respect to this clonotype: The antigen remains undetermined.

Unfractionated whole blood yielded total RNA, and T cells were not sorted. Material for sequencing was blood. The TCR comes from a human donor with ulcerative colitis or Crohn's disease, or a healthy co-twin of an affected twin (not recorded which). V usage is TRBV20-1 and J usage is TRBJ1-2. CDR3 in amino acids: CSAPPGPNGYTF.